This TCR beta chain emerged from a study of Tregs in tolerant kidney transplant recipients. Regarding the study as a whole: The small number of patients limits these findings pending further validation.

Germline V gives CDR1 SGHAT, CDR2 FQNNGV. The germline V and J ends were trimmed by 7 bases and 3 bases, with 3 bases remaining between them. CDR3 length equals 11 residues. Using immunoSEQ multiplex PCR, the repertoire was profiled, and TCRdb retains in-frame clones only, with some absent. The sample shows 35,000 to 55,000 clones, roughly nine tenths of them seen only once. A word on this clone: Its target is unknown.

This TCR was recovered from a human donor in good health. The sample consisted of Tregs from blood. The rearrangement joins TRBV11-2 to TRBJ2-2; unclear D gene. The chain's CDR3 is CASTHTGELFF. The CDR3 nucleotides are TGTGCCAGCACCCACACCGGGGAGCTGTTTTTT.